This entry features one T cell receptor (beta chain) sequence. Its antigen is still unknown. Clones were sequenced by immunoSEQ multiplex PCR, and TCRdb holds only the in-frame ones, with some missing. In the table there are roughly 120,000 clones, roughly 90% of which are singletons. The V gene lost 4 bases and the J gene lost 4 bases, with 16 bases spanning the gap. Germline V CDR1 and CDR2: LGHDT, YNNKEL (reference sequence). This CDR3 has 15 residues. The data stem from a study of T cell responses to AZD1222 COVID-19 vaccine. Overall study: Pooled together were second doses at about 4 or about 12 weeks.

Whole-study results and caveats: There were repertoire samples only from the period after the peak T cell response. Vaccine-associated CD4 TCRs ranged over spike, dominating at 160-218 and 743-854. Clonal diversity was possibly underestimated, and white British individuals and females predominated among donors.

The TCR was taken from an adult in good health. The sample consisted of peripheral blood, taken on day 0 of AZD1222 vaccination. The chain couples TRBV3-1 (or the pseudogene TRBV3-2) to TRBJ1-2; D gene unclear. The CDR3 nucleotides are TGTGCCAGCAGCCCAACCTCAGGAAACCCCTATGGCTACACCTTC. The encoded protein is CASSPTSGNPYGYTF.